These 28 T cell receptor beta chains were all obtained from the same sample, sequenced in a study of CD8 T cells in ankylosing spondylitis. These TCRs are of unknown antigen specificity. TCRdb passed the 5' RACE reads through MiXCR, listing each CDR3 protein once. This table holds around 770,000 distinct CDR3 sequences, 12% found once. Study-wide results and caveats: What seemed typical of ankylosing spondylitis blood was a TCR beta motif built from 8 or 9 highly homologous variants.

What was sequenced was blood, either unsorted or a sorted T cell fraction (not recorded which). Receptor source: a male donor with ankylosing spondylitis.

This clonotype occurred a few times. The chain uses TRBV10-3 and TRBJ2-3, with unresolved D. The length of the CDR3 is 16 residues. CDR1 and CDR2 (germline): ENHRY, SYGVKD. Between the trimmed V and J ends, which lost 4 bases and 0 bases, there was a span of 14 bases. This chain's CDR3 is CAISGYLMGSTDTQYF. The DNA for the CDR3 is TGTGCCATCAGTGGGTATCTCATGGGGAGCACAGATACGCAGTATTTT.

This clonotype was seen ten or more times. The J gene is TRBJ2-1, the V gene TRBV5-1; the match to TRBD2 covers 13 bases. The V segment lost 4 bases and the J segment 10 bases; nucleotides outside the gene matches: 17. Germline V gives CDR1 SGHRS, CDR2 YFSETQ. The CDR3 extends over 18 amino acids. In nucleotides, the CDR3 is TGCGCCAGCAGCCCCCGACCCGCCGGGACTAGCGGGAAGGGAGAGCAGTTCTTC. This translates into CASSPRPAGTSGKGEQFF.

This clonotype was counted a few times. The chain has TRBV27 and TRBJ2-5; tentatively, D is TRBD1 or TRBD2 (6 bases each). V gave up 3 bases and J gave up 4 bases, with 12 bases separating them. The CDR3 runs to 14 residues. CDR1 is MNHEY, CDR2 SMNVEV, per germline (reference sequence). The CDR3 reads CASSLGGRLETQYF. CDR3 sequence (DNA): TGTGCCAGCAGTTTGGGGGGCCGGTTAGAGACCCAGTACTTC.

V usage is TRBV25-1 and J usage is TRBJ1-2; 7 bases line up with TRBD1. This CDR3 has 16 amino acids. After removal of 0 bases from V and 1 base from J, the junction contained 5 bases not matched to a gene. Germline CDR1 MGHDK, CDR2 SYGVNS. DNA for the CDR3: TGTGCCAGCAGTGAATATGGGGGACAGTATAACTATGGCTACACCTTC. Translation: CASSEYGGQYNYGYTF.

J is TRBJ1-6 and V is TRBV12-3 or TRBV12-4; no definite D call. V was cut by 5 bases and J by 8 bases, with 16 bases left in between. The CDR3 is 15 residues long. The CDR3 bases are TGTGCCAGCAGTCCTCGATACAGACTAGATTCACCCCTCCACTTT. It codes for CASSPRYRLDSPLHF.

This clonotype was recorded a few times. The V call is TRBV9, the J call TRBJ1-2, with D perhaps matching TRBD1 (5 bases). The V gene's germline CDR1 is SGDLS and CDR2 YYNGEE. V dropped 6 bases and J dropped 0 bases, with 15 bases sitting between them. This CDR3 contains 15 residues. The CDR3 loop is CASTHTSGSNYGYTF. CDR3 coding DNA: TGTGCCAGCACCCATACCTCAGGGTCTAACTATGGCTACACCTTC.

This clonotype has more than one count but fewer than ten. This rearrangement joins TRBV30 to TRBJ2-1, with 10 bases lining up with TRBD1. Germline V gene data show CDR1 as GTSNPN and CDR2 as SVGIG (reference sequence). This CDR3 has 15 residues. V shed 0 bases, J shed 6 bases, and the junction held 5 bases outside the gene matches. Here the CDR3 reads CAWSVGQGDPNEQFF. Written as DNA, the CDR3 is TGTGCCTGGAGTGTCGGACAGGGGGATCCCAATGAGCAGTTCTTC.

Ten or more counts support this clonotype. The chain is built from TRBV5-1 and TRBJ2-1; 13 positions match TRBD2. In germline, CDR1 is SGHRS, CDR2 YFSETQ. This CDR3 is 15 amino acids long. The V segment lost 4 bases and the J segment 8 bases; nucleotides outside the gene matches: 6. The CDR3 bases are TGCGCCAGCAGCCAAACTAGCGGGAGGGCCGATGAGCAGTTCTTC. Its protein product is CASSQTSGRADEQFF.

In this sample, this clonotype turned up many times. This chain connects TRBV20-1 to TRBJ2-7; no firm D call. The V end was cut by 5 bases, the J end by 4 bases, with 15 bases between. The CDR3 totals 13 residues. Germline V gene data show CDR1 as DFQATT and CDR2 as SNEGSKA (reference sequence). The CDR3 sequence: CSAPPPYRYEQYF. The CDR3 region has the DNA TGCAGTGCTCCACCTCCGTATCGGTACGAGCAGTACTTC.

Comments on this clonotype: With a much larger clone just one base away, this may be a read error. This sequence joins TRBV27 and TRBJ2-1, with D hard to call. The V end was cut by 7 bases, the J end by 4 bases, with 17 bases between. Germline V gene lookup returns CDR1 MNHEY and CDR2 SMNVEV (reference sequence). The CDR3 spans 15 residues. The CDR3 loop reads CASIPPWGTYNEQFF. The CDR3 DNA reads as TGTGCCAGCATTCCCCCCTGGGGTACATACAATGAGCAGTTCTTC.

The rearrangement joins TRBV29-1 to TRBJ2-6, with D possibly matching TRBD2 (5 bases). The CDR3 extends over 15 amino acids. V was clipped by 4 bases and J by 0 bases, with 10 bases between them. Germline V gives CDR1 SQVTM, CDR2 ANQGSEA. The DNA for the CDR3 is TGCAGCGTTGGGACTTATGTCTCTGGGGCCAACGTCCTGACTTTC. Protein sequence: CSVGTYVSGANVLTF. Filled out from reference TRBV29-1 and TRBJ2-6, the complete variable domain reads SAVISQKPSRDICQRGTSLTIQCQVDSQVTMMFWYRQQPGQSLTLIATANQGSEATYESGFVIDKFPISRPNLTFSTLTVSNMSPEDSSIYLCSVGTYVSGANVLTFGAGSRLTVL.

The chain employs TRBV5-1 and TRBJ2-2, with a tentative D call TRBD1 (6 bases). This CDR3 contains 19 residues. Germline CDR1 reads SGHRS; CDR2 reads YFSETQ. Trimming pared 0 bases from V and 0 bases from J, leaving 18 bases between. CDR3 sequence (DNA): TGCGCCAGCAGCTTGGGGGGGCCGGCTAAGATGTCGAACACCGGGGAGCTGTTTTTT. Amino acids: CASSLGGPAKMSNTGELFF.

The V and J genes are TRBV4-2 and TRBJ2-3, with 8 positions matching TRBD2. After removal of 1 base from V and 4 bases from J, the junction contained 7 bases not matched to a gene. Germline V gene sequence: CDR1 LGHNA, CDR2 YNFKEQ. This CDR3 region has 16 residues. CDR3 DNA sequence: TGTGCCAGCAGCCAAGTGGGTAGCGGGGCATCAGATACGCAGTATTTT. As protein: CASSQVGSGASDTQYF.

This clonotype came up a few times. This chain links TRBV5-6 with TRBJ2-6, with no clear D. Germline V gene lookup returns CDR1 SGHDT and CDR2 YYEEEE. With 2 bases removed from V and 1 base from J, the gap between germline ends came to 7 bases. The CDR3 sequence is 15 residues long. CDR3 amino acids: CASSFLPSGANVLTF. CDR3 sequence (DNA): TGTGCCAGCAGCTTTTTACCATCTGGGGCCAACGTCCTGACTTTC.

At least ten counts were recorded for this clonotype. This rearrangement joins TRBV4-3 to TRBJ1-1, with D hard to call. Trimming shortened V by 7 bases and J by 5 bases, and 17 bases separated the two germline ends. Germline values: CDR1 LGHNA, CDR2 YSLEER. The CDR3 runs 14 residues. CDR3 nucleotide sequence: TGCGCCAGCACCTCGGGAGGGTTGGGGACTGAAGCTTTCTTT. Translation: CASTSGGLGTEAFF.

This sequence joins TRBV30 and TRBJ2-7, with a possible D match to TRBD1 (5 bases). CDR3 size: 13 residues. Germline values: CDR1 GTSNPN, CDR2 SVGIG (reference sequence). The ends were cut back, 0 bases at V and 7 bases at J, with 13 bases in the middle. The CDR3 nucleotides read TGTGCCTGGAGTGTACAGGTCACCTGGGAGCAGTACTTC. This codes for CAWSVQVTWEQYF.

The gene calls are TRBV6-2 or TRBV6-3 and TRBJ2-7; possible D gene TRBD2, 6 bases. Germline V gene lookup returns CDR1 MNHEY and CDR2 SVGEGT. CDR3 length: 14 amino acids. V was trimmed by 4 bases and J by 3 bases, leaving 13 bases between them. The CDR3 is CASSSGDWSYEQYF. The CDR3, as DNA: TGTGCCAGCAGTTCCGGGGACTGGAGCTACGAGCAGTACTTC.

The rearrangement joins TRBV5-6 to TRBJ2-5; D is unresolved. V lost 1 base and J lost 7, with 11 bases in between. The CDR3 totals 13 residues. CDR1 and CDR2 (germline): SGHDT, YYEEEE. Here the CDR3 DNA reads TGTGCCAGCAGCTTGCCGCCCCCGAGGACCCAGTACTTC. It codes for CASSLPPPRTQYF.

This clonotype was recorded many times. The chain is built from TRBV18 and TRBJ2-5, with unresolved D. Germline loops: CDR1 KGHSH, CDR2 LQKENI. Trimming pared 2 bases from V and 1 base from J, leaving 5 bases between. The length of the CDR3 is 13 residues. The CDR3 DNA is TGTGCCAGCTCACCAGGCTTCCAAGAGACCCAGTACTTC. This gives the protein CASSPGFQETQYF.

This clonotype was counted a few times. The rearrangement uses TRBV30 and TRBJ2-7; D is undetermined. Looked up from germline, CDR1 is GTSNPN and CDR2 is SVGIG (reference sequence). Deletions cut 1 base from V and 5 bases from J, with 12 bases between. The CDR3 spans 13 residues. The CDR3 bases are TGTGCCTGGAGTGCTGGAAGGTGGGACGAGCAGTACTTC. As protein: CAWSAGRWDEQYF.

This clonotype was seen more than once but under ten times. A read error may account for a junction end that differs from germline. This rearrangement joins TRBV7-9 to TRBJ2-2; no reliable D call. The CDR3 covers 13 residues. Per germline, CDR1 SEHNR and CDR2 FQNEAQ (reference sequence). The CDR3 protein is CASRLDGTGELFF. CDR3 coding DNA: TGTGCCAGCAGATTAGATGGCACCGGGGAGCTGTTTTTT.

This clonotype showed up just a few times. The V call is TRBV6-5, the J call TRBJ2-1; D gene unclear. The CDR3 has 16 amino acids. Germline CDR1 MNHEY, CDR2 SVGAGI. The germline V and J ends were trimmed by 0 bases and 1 base, with 10 bases remaining between them. CDR3 protein: CASSYSSKGSYNEQFF. The CDR3 DNA follows: TGTGCCAGCAGTTACTCGTCGAAGGGATCCTACAATGAGCAGTTCTTC.

This chain uses TRBV28 with TRBJ1-2; TRBD1 matches at 8 bases. The V gene end was trimmed by 4 bases and the J gene end by 4 bases; junction bases not matched to a gene: 8. In germline, CDR1 is MDHEN, CDR2 SYDVKM. The CDR3 has 15 residues. The CDR3 sequence is CASSSTGEIVYGYTF. For the CDR3, the DNA is TGTGCCAGCAGTTCGACAGGGGAGATTGTCTATGGCTACACCTTC.

The gene calls are TRBV5-4 and TRBJ2-5, with D maybe TRBD2 (6 bases). Germline V CDR1 and CDR2: SGHNT, YYREEE (reference sequence). The length of the CDR3 is 15 residues. V shed 0 bases and J shed 5 bases, with 14 bases lying between them. CDR3 DNA: TGTGCCAGCAGCTTGGGCGGGACCATTGGGGAGACCCAGTACTTC. The encoded protein is CASSLGGTIGETQYF.

V and J are TRBV19 and TRBJ2-1; D is possibly TRBD2 (7 bases). V was shortened by 2 bases and J by 2 bases, with 10 bases between the two germline ends. The CDR3 has 15 amino acids. Germline loops: CDR1 LNHDA, CDR2 SQIVND (reference sequence). CDR3 nucleotides: TGTGCCAGTAGTATACGCGGGGGCACCTACAATGAGCAGTTCTTC. Translating gives CASSIRGGTYNEQFF.

This clonotype was recorded a few times. The chain is built from TRBV18 and TRBJ1-2; D may be TRBD1 (5 bases). The germline gives CDR1 KGHSH, CDR2 LQKENI. CDR3 length: 16 amino acids. Between the trimmed V and J ends, which lost 8 bases and 1 base, there was a span of 20 bases. The CDR3 DNA sequence: TGTGCCAGCGTGGGCCGGGAAGGGACGGATAACTATGGCTACACCTTC. It codes for CASVGREGTDNYGYTF.

This clonotype was observed at least ten times. V usage is TRBV9 and J usage is TRBJ2-6; D is ambiguous. This CDR3 is 14 amino acids long. With 7 bases removed from V and 0 bases from J, the gap between germline ends came to 8 bases. The germline V gene has CDR1 SGDLS and CDR2 YYNGEE. The CDR3 DNA reads TGTGCCAGCCGTAAGGGCTCTGGGGCCAACGTCCTGACTTTC. Translation gives CASRKGSGANVLTF.

The chain has TRBV11-2 and TRBJ1-2; a weak D match, TRBD1 (5 bases). The V end was cut by 0 bases, the J end by 4 bases, with 18 bases between. This CDR3 spans 17 amino acids. Germline lookup yields CDR1 SGHAT and CDR2 FQNNGV. CDR3 coding DNA: TGTGCCAGCAGCTTAGATATCGGGCAGGGACGAACCTATGGCTACACCTTC. It codes for CASSLDIGQGRTYGYTF.